These T cell receptor beta chains were read from a single sample in a study of identical twins. TCRdb re-derived calls from the 5' RACE reads in MiXCR, one entry per CDR3 protein. The data contain fewer than 250,000 distinct CDR3 sequences, roughly 15% of them singletons. The same data also contributed to another study, on T cells expressing NK-cell markers.

Sequencing used CD8+ T cells sorted from blood. The receptors come from a woman between 18 and 29 years old in good health. Each CDR3 is given with its conserved first and last residue. Fields, in order: D gene, V gene, clone size, J gene, CDR3 DNA, CDR3 protein. The D gene is left open where the match is weak. Clone size is not always given. Where it is, it says once, few, many or a class for expanded clones.

d_gene: TRBD1
v_gene: TRBV12-3/TRBV12-4
abundance: few
j_gene: TRBJ2-7
CDR3nt: TGTGCCAGCAGGGGTGGGGACAGACCCTACGAGCAGTACTTC
CDR3aa: CASRGGDRPYEQYF

d_gene: NA
v_gene: TRBV7-9
abundance: NA
j_gene: TRBJ2-7
CDR3nt: TGTGCCAGCAGCCCCTCCGAGCAGGGCTCCAACGAGCAGTACTTC
CDR3aa: CASSPSEQGSNEQYF

d_gene: TRBD1
v_gene: TRBV9
abundance: NA
j_gene: TRBJ1-2
CDR3nt: TGTGCCAGTCACAGAGGGGGCGCGGTCAATGGCTACACCTTC
CDR3aa: CASHRGGAVNGYTF

d_gene: NA
v_gene: TRBV6-2/TRBV6-3
abundance: NA
j_gene: TRBJ2-7
CDR3nt: TGTGCCAGCAGTAGCCTCGGGAGCGCCTACGAGCAGTACTTC
CDR3aa: CASSSLGSAYEQYF

d_gene: NA
v_gene: TRBV6-7
abundance: NA
j_gene: TRBJ1-1
CDR3nt: TGTGCCAGCAGTTATGTCGCGGACAGTGAAGCTTTCTTT
CDR3aa: CASSYVADSEAFF

d_gene: TRBD1
v_gene: TRBV27
abundance: NA
j_gene: TRBJ2-7
CDR3nt: TGTGCCAGCAGTCCCCTCTCAGGGACAGGGATACTGGAGCAGTACTTC
CDR3aa: CASSPLSGTGILEQYF

d_gene: NA
v_gene: TRBV6-2/TRBV6-3
abundance: few
j_gene: TRBJ1-1
CDR3nt: TGTGCCAGCAGTTACCCAGGGCGCACTGAAGCTTTCTTT
CDR3aa: CASSYPGRTEAFF

d_gene: TRBD2
v_gene: TRBV12-3/TRBV12-4
abundance: NA
j_gene: TRBJ2-1
CDR3nt: TGTGCCAGCAGTTTTCGATTAGCGGGGAGAAATGAGCAGTTCTTC
CDR3aa: CASSFRLAGRNEQFF

d_gene: NA
v_gene: TRBV27
abundance: few
j_gene: TRBJ2-7
CDR3nt: TGTGCCAGCAGTTTTGGAGGCGGCGGCTACTACGAGCAGTACTTC
CDR3aa: CASSFGGGGYYEQYF

d_gene: NA
v_gene: TRBV10-3
abundance: NA
j_gene: TRBJ2-7
CDR3nt: TGTGCCATCAGTGACGCAGGGTACGAGCAGTACTTC
CDR3aa: CAISDAGYEQYF

d_gene: NA
v_gene: TRBV12-3/TRBV12-4
abundance: few
j_gene: TRBJ2-7
CDR3nt: TGTGCCAGCAGTATCGGGTCCGAGCAGTACTTC
CDR3aa: CASSIGSEQYF

d_gene: NA
v_gene: TRBV7-9
abundance: few
j_gene: TRBJ2-1
CDR3nt: TGTGCCAGCAGGTTTGCGTATGAGCAGTTCTTC
CDR3aa: CASRFAYEQFF

d_gene: NA
v_gene: TRBV9
abundance: few
j_gene: TRBJ1-6
CDR3nt: TGTGCCAGCAGCGCAGATACTGGTACCGAGAGGGGGTCACCCCTCCACTTT
CDR3aa: CASSADTGTERGSPLHF

d_gene: NA
v_gene: TRBV5-4
abundance: NA
j_gene: TRBJ2-1
CDR3nt: TGTGCCAGCAGCTTGGTTCTAAAGGATGAGCAGTTCTTC
CDR3aa: CASSLVLKDEQFF

d_gene: TRBD1
v_gene: TRBV7-6
abundance: few
j_gene: TRBJ2-5
CDR3nt: TGTGCCAGCAGCTTCTCAAAAACAGGGGAAGAGACCCAGTACTTC
CDR3aa: CASSFSKTGEETQYF

d_gene: NA
v_gene: TRBV29-1
abundance: NA
j_gene: TRBJ2-1
CDR3nt: TGCAGCGTTGAGGACAGAGGCCCCAAGAATGAGCAGTTCTTC
CDR3aa: CSVEDRGPKNEQFF

d_gene: TRBD2
v_gene: TRBV30
abundance: few
j_gene: TRBJ2-5
CDR3nt: TGTGCCTCGGGAGGGATCGCGCCTCAAGAGACCCAGTACTTC
CDR3aa: CASGGIAPQETQYF

d_gene: TRBD1
v_gene: TRBV12-3/TRBV12-4
abundance: NA
j_gene: TRBJ1-1
CDR3nt: TGTGCCAGCAGATCGGACAGGCTCGAAGCTTTCTTT
CDR3aa: CASRSDRLEAFF

d_gene: TRBD2
v_gene: TRBV7-9
abundance: NA
j_gene: TRBJ2-7
CDR3nt: TGTGCCAGCAGCTACTCGGGGGGGTCTGACGAGCAGTACTTC
CDR3aa: CASSYSGGSDEQYF